This T cell receptor beta chain came from a study of blood T cell repertoires in COVID-19 (dated by TCRdb to between 2020 and 2021). In terms of the full investigation: The collaborator samples originated in the United States, Italy and Spain and spanned the acute and convalescent phases of COVID-19. The material from the prospective study consisted of cDNA or gDNA derived from T cells, B-cell-depleted T cells, or PBMCs. Deeply sampled blood TCRbeta repertoires from subjects exposed to, actively infected with, or recovered from COVID-19 were included in the dataset. The repertoires were made available in a free public database intended to serve as a resource for research on the immune response to SARS-CoV-2. Samples came from the ongoing ImmuneRACE study (first 160 participants) plus 1,254 subjects from 6 global collaborators. Nearly every sample came with metadata listing a de-identified subject ID, COVID-19 status, age in years and sex. Where HLA class I and class II types were available, the types were taken from metadata supplied by the sample provider, not from assay-based typing.

The CDR3 holds 14 amino acids from the cysteine to the phenylalanine. The kept DNA is CDR3 alone, 42 bases in frame from the first base. In the case of this clone: It has no known antigen specificity. No much larger clone is present one base from it, and per-base qualities are unavailable.

The immunoSEQ Assay, a bias-controlled multiplex PCR, was used to amplify TCRbeta CDR3 regions from genomic DNA. In the paper's pipeline: The number of nucleated cells in each sample was estimated by amplification of reference gene primers within the assay. To quantify the absolute abundance of each unique TCRbeta CDR3 rearrangement, sequence reads were collapsed and filtered. For each sample, productive Simpson clonality was calculated as the square root of Simpson's diversity index over productive rearrangements. The clones in this table, taken by TCRdb from immuneACCESS, are in-frame only. Not every clone is retained; where verified, under half of the shortfall comes from an unresolved V gene, and the cause of the rest is unknown. V and J calls plus clone size are reproduced from that table; the DNA served to infer D and trimming. In all, the sample holds 230,000 or so clones, and less than 90% of those were seen once. Under 2.5% of the sample goes to the ten largest clones.

Whole blood was collected in K2EDTA tubes by collaborating institutions according to the institutions' own protocols. For TCRbeta analysis, collaborators shipped samples in one of three forms: frozen whole blood, isolated PBMCs, or DNA extracted from either of those sample types. The investigation overall reported the following: The quantity of clinical and demographic metadata differed by source and by participant and was supplied without curation.

The rearrangement combines TRBV21-1 with TRBJ2-1; TRBD2, the table's D call, lacks a check against the DNA. TRBV21-1 is tagged as a pseudogene. Sequencing input: peripheral blood. The TCR comes from a man aged 40-55 years with active or convalescent COVID-19. CDR3 loop: CASSKYSPINEQFF. In nucleotides, the sequence is TGTGCCAGCAGCAAGTACTCCCCGATTAATGAGCAGTTCTTC.